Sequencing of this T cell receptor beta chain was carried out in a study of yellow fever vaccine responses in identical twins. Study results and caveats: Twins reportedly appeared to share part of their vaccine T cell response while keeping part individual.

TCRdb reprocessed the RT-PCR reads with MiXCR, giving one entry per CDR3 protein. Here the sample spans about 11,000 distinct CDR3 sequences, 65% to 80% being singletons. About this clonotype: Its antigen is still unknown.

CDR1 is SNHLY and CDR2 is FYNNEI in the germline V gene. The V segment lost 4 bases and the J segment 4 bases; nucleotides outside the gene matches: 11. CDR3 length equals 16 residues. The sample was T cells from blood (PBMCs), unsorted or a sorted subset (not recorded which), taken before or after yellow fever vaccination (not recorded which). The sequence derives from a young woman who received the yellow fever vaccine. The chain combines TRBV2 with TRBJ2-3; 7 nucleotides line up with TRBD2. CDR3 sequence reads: CASSAAVREDSDTQYF. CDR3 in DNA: TGTGCCAGCAGTGCTGCTGTCCGGGAGGATTCAGATACGCAGTATTTT.